This passage covers 20 T cell receptor beta chains from one sample sequenced in a study of regulatory T cells in long-lasting Graves disease. Arm-PCR of CDR3 regions with iRepertoire HTBI primers generated TCR beta libraries. In TCRdb, the multiplex PCR reads were re-called with MiXCR into one record per CDR3 protein. The sample lists 350,000 to 400,000 distinct CDR3 sequences, 15% seen once, with 22% in the top ten. The sample's time point: newly diagnosed GD, antithyroid drugs for less than 3 months. PBMC RNA served as the TCR library source. The sequencing here drew on peripheral blood mononuclear cells (PBMCs), taken at new diagnosis, from a patient treated with antithyroid drugs. The receptors come from a female donor with Graves disease.

This clonotype was found many times. Germline and junction disagree at one end, which may indicate a read error. The J gene is TRBJ2-2, the V gene TRBV2; 9 bases align to TRBD1. Germline V CDR1 and CDR2: SNHLY, FYNNEI. This CDR3 has 13 amino acids. This chain's CDR3 is CAGGQGNAGELFF. The CDR3 DNA is TGTGCCGGAGGACAGGGGAACGCCGGGGAGCTGTTTTTT.

This clonotype has ten or more counts. The chain recombines TRBV7-9 with TRBJ2-1; 8 nucleotides align to TRBD2. J gave up 5 bases and V 5 bases, and 8 bases lay outside the gene matches. This CDR3 comprises 15 residues. The V gene's germline CDR1 is SEHNR and CDR2 FQNEAQ (reference sequence). The CDR3 DNA is TGTGCCAGCAGCCTCCGCGGGGGGAATAACAATGAGCAGTTCTTC. Translation: CASSLRGGNNNEQFF.

This rearrangement joins TRBV29-1 to TRBJ2-3, with a possible D match to TRBD1 (6 bases). CDR1 is SQVTM, CDR2 ANQGSEA, per germline. The CDR3 is made up of 12 amino acids. V dropped 6 bases and J dropped 6 bases, with 13 bases sitting between them. The CDR3 reads CSVQGLGDTQYF. The CDR3 DNA is TGCAGCGTACAGGGCCTGGGGGATACGCAGTATTTT.

In its sample, this clonotype was seen a few times. The chain is built from TRBV20-1 and TRBJ2-7; D remains ambiguous. In germline, CDR1 is DFQATT, CDR2 SNEGSKA (reference sequence). The CDR3 sequence is 13 residues long. V lost 0 bases and J lost 3, with 9 bases in between. The chain's CDR3 is CSARDDNYYEQYF. In nucleotides, the CDR3 is TGCAGTGCTAGAGATGACAATTACTACGAGCAGTACTTC.

The CDR3 loop is CASSESRGNSNQPQHF. CDR3 sequence (DNA): TGCGCCAGCAGTGAGTCCAGGGGAAATAGCAATCAGCCCCAGCATTTT. The V and J genes are TRBV10-2 and TRBJ1-5, with D maybe TRBD1 (6 bases). The V end lost 0 bases, the J end lost 0 bases, and 9 bases lay between the germline ends. Germline loops: CDR1 WSHSY, CDR2 SAAADI. This CDR3 has 16 amino acids.

This clonotype was seen repeatedly, ten times or more. The chain recombines TRBV27 with TRBJ2-7; tentatively, D is TRBD1 (6 bases). Trimming shortened V by 10 bases and J by 0 bases, and 10 bases separated the two germline ends. The CDR3 consists of 12 residues. Germline CDR1 and CDR2: MNHEY and SMNVEV (reference sequence). CDR3 nucleotides: TGTGCCACTGCGACAGGCTCCTACGAGCAGTACTTC. It translates to CATATGSYEQYF.

This clonotype was detected ten times or more. V and J are TRBV15 and TRBJ1-2, with D possibly being TRBD1 (6 bases). This CDR3 spans 12 amino acids. Germline V CDR1 and CDR2: LNHNV, YYDKDF (reference sequence). V was shortened by 5 bases and J by 5 bases, with 9 bases between the two germline ends. The CDR3 DNA sequence: TGTGCCACCAGCCGAGGACAGTATGGCTACACCTTC. Its translation is CATSRGQYGYTF.

In this sample, this clonotype turned up many times. The chain joins TRBV20-1 to TRBJ2-5; tentatively, D is TRBD2 (5 bases). V lost 5 bases to trimming and J lost 4 bases, with 17 bases between them. This CDR3 is 14 amino acids long. Germline CDR1 reads DFQATT; CDR2 reads SNEGSKA (reference sequence). The CDR3 DNA follows: TGCAGTGCTCAAGGCCGGGATAGAGGAGAGACCCAGTACTTC. Its translation is CSAQGRDRGETQYF.

This clonotype appeared many times. The rearrangement links TRBV28 to TRBJ2-7; TRBD1 matches 9 bases. J gave up 6 bases and V 1 base, and 4 bases lay outside the gene matches. The CDR3 spans 14 residues. Germline CDR1 and CDR2: MDHEN and SYDVKM. The CDR3, as DNA: TGTGCCAGCAGTTTATCCGACAGGGGGGTCGAGCAGTACTTC. Translating gives CASSLSDRGVEQYF.

V and J are TRBV6-2 or TRBV6-3 and TRBJ1-5; D unresolved. Trimming took 5 bases from V and 0 from J, leaving 11 bases between them. Germline V lookup: CDR1 MNHEY, CDR2 SVGEGT. There are 15 residues in the CDR3. The CDR3 sequence is CASSGDTFSNQPQHF. Here the CDR3 DNA reads TGTGCCAGCAGTGGAGACACTTTTAGCAATCAGCCCCAGCATTTT.

As to this clonotype: This may arise from a read error, as a much more abundant clone is one base away. The chain carries TRBV5-1 and TRBJ1-1, with D possibly matching TRBD1 (5 bases). V lost 1 base, J lost 5 bases, and 18 bases lay in between. CDR3 length: 16 amino acids. Germline V lookup: CDR1 SGHRS, CDR2 YFSETQ. CDR3 coding DNA: TGCGCCAGCAGCTTGTTCGTTTGGGGCGGAAAGACTGAAGCTTTCTTT. Translation: CASSLFVWGGKTEAFF. Full variable domain (remainder filled in from reference TRBV5-1 and TRBJ1-1): KAGVTQTPRYLIKTRGQQVTLSCSPISGHRSVSWYQQTPGQGLQFLFEYFSETQRNKGNFPGRFSGRQFSNSRSEMNVSTLELGDSALYLCASSLFVWGGKTEAFFGQGTRLTVV.

This clonotype was recorded at least ten times. V gene TRBV6-2 or TRBV6-3 combines with J gene TRBJ2-5; no definite D call. The CDR3 totals 14 residues. Trimming pared 0 bases from V and 4 bases from J, leaving 9 bases between. The germline V gene encodes CDR1 MNHEY and CDR2 SVGEGT. The CDR3, as DNA: TGTGCCAGCAGTTACTCGACCGCTGGAGAGACCCAGTACTTC. Protein: CASSYSTAGETQYF.

This clonotype was picked up many times. The chain is built from TRBV12-3 or TRBV12-4 and TRBJ2-3, with 7 bases that match TRBD1. The CDR3 extends over 15 amino acids. The junction had 6 bases not matched to a gene; V was cut back by 5 bases and J by 1 base. The CDR3 is CASSRPGQRTDTQYF. The CDR3 bases are TGTGCCAGCAGTCGGCCGGGACAGCGCACAGATACGCAGTATTTT.

This clonotype came up many times. The CDR3 DNA is TGTGCCAGCAGCTTGGGACCGCGATGGCCTTACCAGTTCTTC. Residues: CASSLGPRWPYQFF. V gene TRBV7-3 combines with J gene TRBJ2-1; TRBD1 or TRBD2 may be the D gene (5 bases each). The ends were cut back, 3 bases at V and 13 bases at J, with 19 bases in the middle. The V gene's germline CDR1 is SGHTA and CDR2 FQGTGA. The CDR3 has 14 residues.

This clonotype was found many times. V gene TRBV19 combines with J gene TRBJ1-2, with D tentatively TRBD1 (5 bases). Germline CDR1 and CDR2: LNHDA and SQIVND (reference sequence). The ends were cut back, 4 bases at V and 4 bases at J, with 22 bases in the middle. The CDR3 sequence is 17 residues long. Here the CDR3 reads CASSNVDGGMIVYGYTF. CDR3 DNA sequence: TGTGCCAGTAGTAATGTTGACGGGGGGATGATTGTCTATGGCTACACCTTC.

This clonotype showed up many times. The V call is TRBV11-2, the J call TRBJ2-2, with D unclear. The CDR3 consists of 16 residues. Germline V gives CDR1 SGHAT, CDR2 FQNNGV. V lost 6 bases and J lost 0, with 14 bases in between. This CDR3 is CASRETLGSNTGELFF. The DNA of the CDR3 is TGTGCCAGCAGGGAAACATTGGGGTCGAACACCGGGGAGCTGTTTTTT.

This clonotype appeared many times. V gene TRBV30 combines with J gene TRBJ2-1; D is unresolved. V dropped 3 bases and J dropped 9 bases, with 9 bases sitting between them. Germline values: CDR1 GTSNPN, CDR2 SVGIG (reference sequence). CDR3 length: 11 residues. The chain's CDR3 is CAWRGTSEQFF. CDR3 coding DNA: TGTGCCTGGAGGGGTACCTCTGAGCAGTTCTTC.

This clonotype was counted many times. The V and J genes are TRBV12-3 or TRBV12-4 and TRBJ1-1, with a weak D call TRBD1 (6 bases). V was clipped by 5 bases and J by 10 bases, with 14 bases between them. The CDR3 is made up of 12 amino acids. The chain's CDR3 is CASSREGVGAFF. The CDR3 DNA sequence: TGTGCCAGCAGTAGGGAGGGGGTAGGAGCTTTCTTT.

In regard to this clonotype: Since a far larger clone is one base different, this is likely a read error. The V and J genes are TRBV2 and TRBJ2-1; D tentatively reads TRBD1 or TRBD2 (6 bases each). V was trimmed by 5 bases and J by 6 bases, leaving 17 bases between them. The CDR3 loop spans 15 amino acids. Germline V gives CDR1 SNHLY, CDR2 FYNNEI. The CDR3 reads CASSLWIGGRNEQFF. The CDR3 nucleotides read TGTGCCAGCAGTTTGTGGATAGGGGGGCGCAATGAGCAGTTCTTC.

This clonotype came up once. One base away lies a much larger clone, so this may be a sequencing read error. The genes are TRBV27 and TRBJ1-5; D not resolved. Germline CDR1 reads MNHEY; CDR2 reads SMNVEV (reference sequence). The CDR3 has 14 amino acids. The CDR3 loop reads CACRPLGSNQPQDF. The DNA for the CDR3 is TGTGCCTGCCGACCGTTAGGTAGCAATCAGCCCCAGGATTTT.